Following are 12 T cell receptor beta chains from one sample sequenced in a study of cytomegalovirus exposure and HLA in healthy donors (dated by TCRdb to the late 2010s). Receptor amplification or capture employed the immunoSEQ multiplex PCR assay. The multiplex PCR relied on a mix of 60 forward primers for TCR Vbeta segments and 13 reverse primers for TCR Jbeta segments. Sourced from immuneACCESS, this table was stored by TCRdb with only in-frame sequences that have V and J called. A share of the clones is absent; for the studies checked, an unresolved V gene accounts for under half, and the remainder has no known explanation. Here the sample has around 180,000 clones; about three quarters occur a single time. 5.7% of the sample is in the top ten clones. Material for sequencing was PBMCs. Receptors were obtained from a man between 40 and 49 years old in good health and CMV-seronegative.

This chain connects TRBV19 to TRBJ2-1; D perhaps matches TRBD1 (8 bases). This CDR3 has 16 amino acids. V was cut by 5 bases and J by 7 bases, with 21 bases left in between. Germline lookup yields CDR1 LNHDA and CDR2 SQIVND (reference sequence). CDR3 coding DNA: TGTGCCAGTAGTTTCATTGGACAGGGAGGGGGGAATGAGCAGTTCTTC. Amino acids: CASSFIGQGGGNEQFF.

The chain employs TRBV4-3 and TRBJ1-1; tentatively, D is TRBD1 (6 bases). Germline V lookup: CDR1 LGHNA, CDR2 YSLEER. This CDR3 region has 15 residues. V lost 3 bases, J lost 3 bases, and 14 bases lay in between. The CDR3 bases are TGCGCCAGCAGCCAGTACAGGGTCACGTACACTGAAGCTTTCTTT. This codes for CASSQYRVTYTEAFF.

The chain carries TRBV13 and TRBJ1-2; 8 bases fit TRBD1. The germline CDR1 and CDR2 sequences are PRHDT and FYEKMQ (reference sequence). CDR3 length equals 13 residues. The ends lost 3 bases at V and 5 bases at J; junction bases unmatched: 2. The CDR3 protein is CASSFTGGYGYTF. The CDR3 nucleotides are TGTGCCAGCAGCTTCACAGGGGGATATGGCTACACCTTC.

The chain recombines TRBV2 with TRBJ2-3, with TRBD1 matching over 10 bases. The CDR3 extends over 15 amino acids. Unmatched junction bases numbered 4, after V lost 5 bases and J lost 2 bases. Per the germline V gene, CDR1 is SNHLY and CDR2 is FYNNEI. The CDR3 sequence: CASSWDRGNTDTQYF. The CDR3 DNA is TGTGCCAGCAGTTGGGACAGGGGAAACACAGATACGCAGTATTTT.

The genes are TRBV5-1 and TRBJ2-7; TRBD2 matches 7 bases. The junction had 6 bases not matched to a gene; V was cut back by 1 base and J by 2 bases. Germline-derived CDR1 and CDR2 are SGHRS and YFSETQ. CDR3 length: 15 amino acids. As DNA, the CDR3 is TGCGCCAGCAGCTTGTCGGCGGGGGACGCCTACGAGCAGTACTTC. This gives the protein CASSLSAGDAYEQYF.

As DNA, the CDR3 is TGTGCCAGCAGCTTCTTCAATCAGCCCCAGCATTTT. It yields the protein CASSFFNQPQHF. The rearrangement links TRBV7-2 to TRBJ1-5; D call uncertain. This CDR3 has 12 residues. CDR1 and CDR2 from the germline V gene are SGHTA and FQGNSA. V was pared by 3 bases and J by 3 bases, with 3 bases between.

A few counts support this clone. The gene calls are TRBV15 and TRBJ1-5, with 7 bases that match TRBD1. With 3 bases clipped from V and 8 bases from J, the junction kept 16 bases outside the gene matches. This CDR3 region has 17 residues. The germline CDR1 and CDR2 sequences are LNHNV and YYDKDF (reference sequence). The CDR3 loop reads CATSSGETGDYAEPQHF. The DNA for the CDR3 is TGTGCCACCAGCAGCGGTGAAACAGGGGATTACGCGGAGCCCCAGCATTTT.

This clone was seen repeatedly, ten times or more. This chain links TRBV2 with TRBJ1-3; TRBD1 aligns across 9 bases. J gave up 5 bases and V 10 bases, and 6 bases lay outside the gene matches. The CDR3 contains 13 residues. Germline V gives CDR1 SNHLY, CDR2 FYNNEI. CDR3 sequence (DNA): TGTGCCATCCTGGACAGGGGTAGAAACACCATATATTTT. Its translation: CAILDRGRNTIYF.

The chain links TRBV7-9 to TRBJ1-4; D is unclear. The CDR3 has 14 amino acids. Germline CDR1 SEHNR, CDR2 FQNEAQ (reference sequence). Trimming pared 1 base from V and 8 bases from J, leaving 11 bases between. The CDR3, as DNA: TGTGCCAGCAGCTTAGATAAACCGGAGGAAAAACTGTTTTTT. This encodes CASSLDKPEEKLFF.

The chain is built from TRBV11-3 and TRBJ2-7, with D tentatively TRBD2 (5 bases). Germline CDR1 and CDR2: SGHNT and YENEEA. Trimming took 3 bases from V and 2 from J, leaving 17 bases between them. CDR3 size: 16 residues. The CDR3 sequence: CASSFRGPLATYEQYF. The CDR3 DNA follows: TGTGCCAGCAGCTTTCGAGGGCCGTTAGCTACCTACGAGCAGTACTTC.

The V gene is TRBV9, the J gene TRBJ1-2, with 7 positions matching TRBD1. The CDR3 runs to 14 residues. The trim removed 4 bases at V and 7 bases at J, leaving 10 bases unmatched. Looked up from germline, CDR1 is SGDLS and CDR2 is YYNGEE. CDR3 loop: CASSSEGAVGGYTF. Here the CDR3 DNA reads TGTGCCAGCAGCTCAGAGGGGGCAGTAGGTGGCTACACCTTC.

A few counts support this clone. The rearrangement links TRBV18 to TRBJ2-1; a possible D gene is TRBD2 (5 bases). Germline V gene sequence: CDR1 KGHSH, CDR2 LQKENI. This CDR3 has 15 residues. Trimming took off 2 bases at V and 5 bases at J, with 13 bases between the two ends. The CDR3 coding sequence is TGTGCCAGCTCACCAATCTGGACGGAGGACAATGAGCAGTTCTTC. Its protein product is CASSPIWTEDNEQFF.